The present T cell receptor (beta chain) was sequenced within a study of cytomegalovirus exposure and HLA in healthy donors. Amplification used 60 Vbeta primers and 13 Jbeta primers. Profiled with immunoSEQ multiplex PCR; TCRdb holds only in-frame clones, not every one. Here the sample spans 150,000 to 200,000 clones, around 77% being singletons. Germline CDR1 SGHAT, CDR2 FQNNGV. The CDR3 consists of 18 residues. The V gene end was trimmed by 4 bases and the J gene end by 1 base; junction bases not matched to a gene: 11. The sequencing sample was made of PBMCs. The receptor was derived from a man aged 60 to 75 in good health and CMV-seronegative. V gene TRBV11-2 combines with J gene TRBJ2-1; TRBD2 matches 9 bases. CDR3 sequence reads: CASSSTTGAGGSYNEQFF. DNA of the CDR3: TGTGCCAGCAGCTCGACAACCGGCGCGGGGGGGTCCTACAATGAGCAGTTCTTC.